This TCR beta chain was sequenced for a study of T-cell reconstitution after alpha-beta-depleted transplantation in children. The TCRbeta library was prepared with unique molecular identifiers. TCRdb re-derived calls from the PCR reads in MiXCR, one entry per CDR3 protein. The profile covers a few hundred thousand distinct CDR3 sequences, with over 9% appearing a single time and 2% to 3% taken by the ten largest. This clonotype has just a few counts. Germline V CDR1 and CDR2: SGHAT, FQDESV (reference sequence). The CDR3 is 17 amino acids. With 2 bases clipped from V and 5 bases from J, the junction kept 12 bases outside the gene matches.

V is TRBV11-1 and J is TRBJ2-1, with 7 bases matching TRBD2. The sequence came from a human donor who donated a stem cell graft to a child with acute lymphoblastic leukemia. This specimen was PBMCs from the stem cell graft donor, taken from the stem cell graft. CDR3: CASSLPRGGRGDNEQFF. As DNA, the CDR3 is TGTGCCAGCAGCTTACCGAGAGGCGGGAGAGGCGACAATGAGCAGTTCTTC.